This TCR beta chain was recovered during a study of CD8+ T cells in alopecia areata. RNA extraction and reverse transcription yielded cDNA as sequencing template. The assay was immunoSEQ multiplex PCR, and TCRdb's table has in-frame clones only and misses some. In the table there are approximately 42,000 clones, roughly 65% of which are singletons. Stated treatment: oral pan-JAK inhibitor, 5-10 mg twice daily. The receptor was isolated from a human donor with alopecia areata. The material sequenced was CD8+ T cells sorted from blood, taken at week 4, from a patient treated with tofacitinib.

The CDR3: CASREGQGSSYEQYF. In nucleotides, the CDR3 is TGCGCCAGCAGAGAGGGACAGGGTAGCTCCTACGAGCAGTACTTC. The V call is TRBV10-2, the J call TRBJ2-7; TRBD1 matches at 9 bases. Germline V gene sequence: CDR1 WSHSY, CDR2 SAAADI. V shed 6 bases and J 0 bases; nucleotides not matched to a gene: 6. The CDR3 contains 15 residues.